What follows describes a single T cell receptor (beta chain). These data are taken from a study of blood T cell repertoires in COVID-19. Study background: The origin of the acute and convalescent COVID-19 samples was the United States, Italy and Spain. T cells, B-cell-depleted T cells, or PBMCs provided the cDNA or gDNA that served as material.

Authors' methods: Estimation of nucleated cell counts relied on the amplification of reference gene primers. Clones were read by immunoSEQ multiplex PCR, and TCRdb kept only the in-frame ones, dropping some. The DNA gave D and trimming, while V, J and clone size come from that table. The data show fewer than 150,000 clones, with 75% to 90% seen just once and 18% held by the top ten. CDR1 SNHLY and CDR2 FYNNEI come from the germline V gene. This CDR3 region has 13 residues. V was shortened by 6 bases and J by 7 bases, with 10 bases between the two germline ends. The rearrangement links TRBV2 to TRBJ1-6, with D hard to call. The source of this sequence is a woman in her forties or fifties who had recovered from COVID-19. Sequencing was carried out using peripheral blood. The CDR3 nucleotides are TGTGCCAGCAGGAGCGGGCAGAATTCACCCCTCCACTTT. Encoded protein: CASRSGQNSPLHF.